A single sample is the source of the 19 T cell receptor beta chains below, sequenced in a study of cytomegalovirus exposure and HLA in healthy donors. The PCR contained 60 Vbeta and 13 Jbeta primers. The assay was immunoSEQ multiplex PCR, and TCRdb's table has in-frame clones only and misses some. This table has about 140,000 clones, about 68% appearing once. The sequenced sample was PBMCs. The receptor source for this set is a human donor in good health.

V usage is TRBV6-1 and J usage is TRBJ1-4; no firm D call. V was trimmed by 5 bases and J by 7 bases, leaving 5 bases between them. The CDR3 sequence is 11 residues long. Germline CDR1 reads MNHNS; CDR2 reads SASEGT. CDR3 in amino acids: CASSRVEKLFF. The DNA for the CDR3 is TGTGCCAGCAGTCGGGTTGAAAAACTGTTTTTT.

This clone was counted only a few times. The chain combines TRBV7-9 with TRBJ1-4; maybe TRBD1 (5 bases). Germline V gene lookup returns CDR1 SEHNR and CDR2 FQNEAQ (reference sequence). This CDR3 has 15 amino acids. V was trimmed by 2 bases and J by 5 bases, leaving 12 bases between them. The CDR3 loop reads CASSLSAGGNEKLFF. The DNA of the CDR3 is TGTGCCAGCAGCTTATCTGCTGGGGGGAATGAAAAACTGTTTTTT.

The chain combines TRBV4-2 with TRBJ1-3; 7 nucleotides agree with TRBD1. With 4 bases clipped from V and 2 bases from J, the junction kept 11 bases outside the gene matches. CDR1 is LGHNA, CDR2 YNFKEQ, per germline. The CDR3 length is 17 residues. The CDR3 region has the DNA TGTGCCAGCAGCCGCCGACAGGGTGGGGAAGCTGGAAACACCATATATTTT. Translated: CASSRRQGGEAGNTIYF.

This clone was recorded once. The chain carries TRBV19 and TRBJ2-2; 9 nucleotides line up with TRBD1. The CDR3 length is 16 residues. The germline CDR1 and CDR2 sequences are LNHDA and SQIVND (reference sequence). V was pared by 6 bases and J by 4 bases, with 9 bases of the junction left unmatched. CDR3 sequence reads: CASRGTGKKGTGELFF. CDR3 bases: TGTGCCAGTAGGGGGACAGGGAAAAAGGGCACCGGGGAGCTGTTTTTT.

This clone was seen a handful of times. The V call is TRBV7-2, the J call TRBJ2-7, with TRBD1 matching 9 bases. This CDR3 has 15 residues. Germline assignment: CDR1 SGHTA and CDR2 FQGNSA. V was clipped by 5 bases and J by 6 bases; unmatched bases: 11. The CDR3 DNA reads as TGTGCCAGCAGCCAGCGACAGGGGGAGGCTGGCGAGCAGTACTTC. Encoded protein: CASSQRQGEAGEQYF.

V is TRBV18 and J is TRBJ2-7, with D possibly TRBD2 on 6 matching bases. Germline V gene sequence: CDR1 KGHSH, CDR2 LQKENI. Trimming took 0 bases from V and 2 from J, leaving 11 bases between them. The CDR3 has 15 amino acids. The CDR3 sequence is CASSPPSGSPYEQYF. DNA of the CDR3: TGTGCCAGCTCACCACCTAGCGGATCCCCCTACGAGCAGTACTTC.

V and J are TRBV4-1 and TRBJ2-7; maybe TRBD2 (6 bases). The CDR3 sequence is 13 residues long. Germline CDR1 is MGHRA and CDR2 is YSYEKL. Trimming pared 4 bases from V and 3 bases from J, leaving 10 bases between. For the CDR3, the DNA is TGCGCCAGCAGCCCTAGGGACTTCTACGAGCAGTACTTC. Translation gives CASSPRDFYEQYF.

This chain joins TRBV4-3 and TRBJ1-1; D is ambiguous. The V gene's germline CDR1 is LGHNA and CDR2 YSLEER. The CDR3 length is 13 residues. The V and J ends lost 4 bases and 2 bases respectively, with 8 bases between them. CDR3 in DNA: TGCGCCAGCAGCCCTGGTAGCAACACTGAAGCTTTCTTT. This sequence encodes CASSPGSNTEAFF.

The chain recombines TRBV11-2 with TRBJ2-5, with D unclear. Germline V gene sequence: CDR1 SGHAT, CDR2 FQNNGV. With 0 bases removed from V and 1 base from J, the gap between germline ends came to 15 bases. This CDR3 contains 17 residues. The DNA of the CDR3 is TGTGCCAGCAGCTTAGAGCCAGGCCCACGTGGCCAAGAGACCCAGTACTTC. Translated: CASSLEPGPRGQETQYF.

The chain joins TRBV18 to TRBJ1-1; 8 bases fit TRBD1. The trim removed 8 bases at V and 5 bases at J, leaving 22 bases unmatched. CDR1 is KGHSH, CDR2 LQKENI, per germline. The CDR3 contains 18 residues. The CDR3 DNA is TGTGCCAGCCAACTCTCTCTGGGACACTTGGACAGGGAAACTGAAGCTTTCTTT. Encoded protein: CASQLSLGHLDRETEAFF.

This clone has more than one count but fewer than ten. V usage is TRBV5-1 and J usage is TRBJ2-7; TRBD1 matches 7 bases. Losses at the gene ends were 3 bases for V and 3 bases for J; bases not matched to a gene: 6. This CDR3 has 14 residues. The germline gives CDR1 SGHRS, CDR2 YFSETQ. As DNA, the CDR3 is TGCGCCAGCAGCTCGACAGGGTCTGGCTACGAGCAGTACTTC. Its protein product is CASSSTGSGYEQYF.

In nucleotides, the CDR3 is TGCGCCAGCAGCCAAGATACCCTAGCGGAGGGGTCCGGGGAGCTGTTTTTT. It encodes CASSQDTLAEGSGELFF. This chain joins TRBV4-1 and TRBJ2-2; 7 nucleotides match TRBD2. V was clipped by 0 bases and J by 6 bases; unmatched bases: 10. CDR3 length equals 17 residues. Per the germline V gene, CDR1 is MGHRA and CDR2 is YSYEKL.

This chain uses TRBV6-1 with TRBJ1-4; the match to TRBD1 covers 9 bases. The CDR3 covers 17 residues. V shed 0 bases and J 8 bases; nucleotides not matched to a gene: 10. Germline V gives CDR1 MNHNS, CDR2 SASEGT. The CDR3 bases are TGTGCCAGCAGTGAAGCGCTTCGCGCTGACAGGGGGGAAAAACTGTTTTTT. Amino acid sequence: CASSEALRADRGEKLFF.

CDR3 region: CASSLAEETGGGQPQHF. The DNA of the CDR3 is TGTGCCAGCAGCTTAGCAGAGGAGACAGGGGGCGGTCAGCCCCAGCATTTT. The chain couples TRBV7-9 to TRBJ1-5; TRBD1 matches at 10 bases. V was pared by 0 bases and J by 6 bases, with 8 bases of the junction left unmatched. Germline values: CDR1 SEHNR, CDR2 FQNEAQ (reference sequence). There are 17 residues in the CDR3.

The chain uses TRBV18 and TRBJ1-5, with D uncertain. Per the germline V gene, CDR1 is KGHSH and CDR2 is LQKENI. This CDR3 is 15 amino acids long. Trimming shortened V by 5 bases and J by 0 bases, and 11 bases separated the two germline ends. The CDR3 spells CASSLQQNSNQPQHF. The CDR3 bases are TGTGCCAGCTCATTACAACAGAATAGCAATCAGCCCCAGCATTTT.

This clone was counted once. The chain uses TRBV4-1 and TRBJ2-1; 8 nucleotides align to TRBD1. This CDR3 is 14 amino acids long. V shed 4 bases, J shed 7 bases, and the junction held 6 bases outside the gene matches. Germline values: CDR1 MGHRA, CDR2 YSYEKL. This chain's CDR3 is CASSLGQGGNEQFF. Here the CDR3 DNA reads TGCGCCAGCAGCCTCGGACAGGGTGGGAATGAGCAGTTCTTC.

The rearrangement joins TRBV6-1 to TRBJ2-3, with 9 bases that match TRBD2. V dropped 2 bases and J dropped 5; count of bases not matched to a gene: 11. The CDR3 runs to 17 residues. The germline V gene has CDR1 MNHNS and CDR2 SASEGT. The CDR3 loop reads CASSERGTSPVQDTQYF. The CDR3 nucleotides are TGTGCCAGCAGTGAAAGGGGGACTAGCCCGGTACAAGATACGCAGTATTTT.

This clone has more than one count but fewer than ten. The chain carries TRBV11-3 and TRBJ2-5, with TRBD2 identical over 8 bases. The J call may be faulty, since TRBJ2-7 better matches the DNA end. Germline values: CDR1 SGHNT, CDR2 YENEEA. This CDR3 has 15 amino acids. The chain's CDR3 is CASSRGGTEDYEQYF. For the CDR3, the DNA is TGTGCCAGCAGCCGCGGGGGGACCGAAGACTACGAGCAGTACTTC.

V usage is TRBV5-6 and J usage is TRBJ2-7, with 9 bases fitting TRBD1. There are 15 residues in the CDR3. Germline CDR1 is SGHDT and CDR2 is YYEEEE. V lost 5 bases, J lost 4 bases, and 10 bases stayed unmatched. Here the CDR3 DNA reads TGTGCCAGCAGTCGTAAGGGACAGGGTTTTTACGAGCAGTACTTC. Translated: CASSRKGQGFYEQYF.